A selection of T cell receptor beta chains follows, all from one sample in a study of blood T cell repertoires in COVID-19. Here immunoSEQ multiplex PCR was the method, and the copy in TCRdb shows in-frame clones only, minus some. This table has tens of thousands of clones, 75% to 90% appearing once. Sequenced material: peripheral blood. These receptors came from a man aged 55 to 70 with COVID-19, enrolled during active disease. Each CDR3 is given without its conserved first and last residue. The order of the fields is V gene, CDR3 protein.

V gene: TRBV4-1
CDR3 protein: ASSLLGSLYGYT

V gene: TRBV29-1
CDR3 protein: SVLGTGTFYGYT

V gene: TRBV5-6
CDR3 protein: ASSGPSGGPYNEQF

V gene: TRBV7-3
CDR3 protein: ASSPAGRGWGQPQH

V gene: TRBV2
CDR3 protein: ASSNQGNPYEQY

V gene: TRBV7-8
CDR3 protein: ASSLGRGEPKNIQY

V gene: TRBV10-3
CDR3 protein: AISEGWGFGQETQY

V gene: TRBV5-1
CDR3 protein: ASSFSGGAFDEQF

V gene: TRBV7-9
CDR3 protein: ASSLESAAHPYEQY

V gene: TRBV25-1
CDR3 protein: ASQPGGKGNSPLH

V gene: TRBV18
CDR3 protein: ASSPGGEPHEQY

V gene: TRBV7-7
CDR3 protein: ASSLAQGSADTQY

V gene: TRBV7-3
CDR3 protein: ASSLSGLAGTNEQF

V gene: TRBV4-2
CDR3 protein: ASSQGGGSTGELF

V gene: TRBV6-5
CDR3 protein: ATNGPGGYT

V gene: TRBV11-3
CDR3 protein: ASSISGGDVGLAANEQF